The clone carrying this TCR beta chain has just a few counts. Its target is not known. This sample is part of a study of beta chain features in type 1 diabetes. The CDR3 is made up of 13 amino acids. CDR1 and CDR2 from the germline V gene are SGHAT and FQNNGV. V shed 8 bases and J 9 bases; nucleotides not matched to a gene: 1. Notes on the study in general: Sequencing from cDNA could over-represent high-TCR-expressing cells. All four CD4+ subsets of Type 1 diabetes patients contained TCRB CDR3s that were moderately but significantly shorter. Patients showed naive, central memory and Treg TCRB repertoires that appeared more similar than those of healthy donors.

In total, each donor contributed a single heparinised blood draw that averaged around 100 mL. Stem cell-like memory, regulatory, central memory and naive CD4+ cells were sorted via CD45RO/CCR7/CD25/CD127/CD95/CD27. The study reverse transcribed the entire isolated RNA, so it sequenced expressed TCRB transcripts. The protocol was immunoSEQ multiplex PCR, while the TCRdb copy is restricted to in-frame clones and leaves out a portion. Of over 150,000 clones in the sample, 10% are singletons; the top ten hold 0.45% to 0.5%. This receptor was taken from a man aged 25 to 40 with type 1 diabetes. Material for sequencing was central memory CD4+ T cells from blood. The chain links TRBV11-2 to TRBJ2-1, with 16 bases matching TRBD2. CDR3 amino acids: CASGTSGRVEQFF. CDR3 bases: TGTGCCAGCGGGACTAGCGGGAGGGTTGAGCAGTTCTTC. The whole variable domain, remainder taken from reference TRBV11-2 and TRBJ2-1, is EAGVAQSPRYKIIEKRQSVAFWCNPISGHATLYWYQQILGQGPKLLIQFQNNGVVDDSQLPKDRFSAERLKGVDSTLKIQPAKLEDSAVYLCASGTSGRVEQFFGPGTRLTVL.